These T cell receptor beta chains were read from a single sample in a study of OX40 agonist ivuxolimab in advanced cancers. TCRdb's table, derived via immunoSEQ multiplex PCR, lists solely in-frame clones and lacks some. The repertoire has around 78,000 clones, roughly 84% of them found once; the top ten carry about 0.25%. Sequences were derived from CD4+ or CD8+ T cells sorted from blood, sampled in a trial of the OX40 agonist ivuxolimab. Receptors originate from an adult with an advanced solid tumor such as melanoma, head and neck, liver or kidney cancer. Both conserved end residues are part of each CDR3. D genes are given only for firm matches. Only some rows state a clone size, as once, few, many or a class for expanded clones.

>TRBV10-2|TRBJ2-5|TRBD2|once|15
TGCGCCAGCAGGAGAACCGGGACTAGCGCAGAGACCCAGTACTTC
CASRRTGTSAETQYF
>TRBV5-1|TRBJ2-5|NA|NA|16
TGCGCCAGCAGCTTGGACCCGGCAGGGAGGCAAGAGACCCAGTACTTC
CASSLDPAGRQETQYF
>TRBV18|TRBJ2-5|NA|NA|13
TGTGCCAGCTCACCTTCGGGGCAAGAGACCCAGTACTTC
CASSPSGQETQYF
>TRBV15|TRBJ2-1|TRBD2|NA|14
TGTGCCACCAGCCCCACTAGCGGGAGTAATGAGCAGTTCTTC
CATSPTSGSNEQFF
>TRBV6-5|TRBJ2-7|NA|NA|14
TGTGCCAGCATGGGGCCGGGACGAGCTGTCGAGCAGTACTTC
CASMGPGRAVEQYF
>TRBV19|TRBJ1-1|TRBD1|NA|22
TGTGCCAGTAGTATGACTTTGGCCAGATCCGGGACAGGGGGGTATCTCAACACTGAAGCTTTCTTT
CASSMTLARSGTGGYLNTEAFF
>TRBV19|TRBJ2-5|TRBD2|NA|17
TGTGCCAGTACCCGAAAACCGACTAGCGGGGTCCAAGAGACCCAGTACTTC
CASTRKPTSGVQETQYF
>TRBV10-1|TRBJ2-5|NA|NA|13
TGCGCCAGCAGCTCGGGACTCGGGGAGACCCAGTACTTC
CASSSGLGETQYF
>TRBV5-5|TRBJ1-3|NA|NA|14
TGTGCCAGCAGCTTGGGTTTACAGGCAAACACCATATATTTT
CASSLGLQANTIYF
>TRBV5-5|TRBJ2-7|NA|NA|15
TGTGCCAGCAGCTGGAACCCGGGACCCTCCTACGAGCAGTACTTC
CASSWNPGPSYEQYF
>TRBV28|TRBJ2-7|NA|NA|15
TGTGCCAGCAGTGACCCTAGCACGTTAGGGTACGAGCAGTACTTC
CASSDPSTLGYEQYF
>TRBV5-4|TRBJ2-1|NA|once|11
TGTGCCAGCAGCTTTAATAATGAGCAGTTCTTC
CASSFNNEQFF
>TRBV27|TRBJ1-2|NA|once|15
TGTGCCAGCAGTTTTTTCGGTGATCCTAACTATGGCTACACCTTC
CASSFFGDPNYGYTF
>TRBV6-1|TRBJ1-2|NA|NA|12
TGTGCCAGCAGTGGACCGGAATCGGGCTACACCTTC
CASSGPESGYTF
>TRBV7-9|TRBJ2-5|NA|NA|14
TGTGCCAGCACCAAGGCGAGGGAGCAAGAGACCCAGTACTTC
CASTKAREQETQYF
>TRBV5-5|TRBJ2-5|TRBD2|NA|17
TGTGCCAGCAGCTTGCGGACCTTGGCATCCGGGAGGGAGACCCAGTACTTC
CASSLRTLASGRETQYF
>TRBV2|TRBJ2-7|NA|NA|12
TGTGCCAGCACCAGGAATCGCTACGAGCAGTACTTC
CASTRNRYEQYF
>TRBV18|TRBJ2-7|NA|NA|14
TGTGCCAGCTCACCTGTTTTTGCCCTGGCCGAGCAGTACTTC
CASSPVFALAEQYF
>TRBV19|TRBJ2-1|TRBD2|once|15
TGTGCCAGTAGTCCAGGTCTAGCGGGGGACAATGAGCAGTTCTTC
CASSPGLAGDNEQFF
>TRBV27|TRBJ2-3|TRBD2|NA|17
TGTGCCAGCACCGGACTAGCGGGAGTAAGGGGCACAGATACGCAGTATTTT
CASTGLAGVRGTDTQYF
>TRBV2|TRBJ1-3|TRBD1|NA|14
TGTGCCAGCAGGGGGACAGGGGCGGGAAACACCATATATTTT
CASRGTGAGNTIYF
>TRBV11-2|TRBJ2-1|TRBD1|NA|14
TGTGCCAGCAGCCAACAGGGACAGGGTGGTGAGCAGTTCTTC
CASSQQGQGGEQFF
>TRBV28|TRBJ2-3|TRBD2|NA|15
TGTGCCAGCAGGCCTTGGACTAGCGGCACAGATACGCAGTATTTT
CASRPWTSGTDTQYF
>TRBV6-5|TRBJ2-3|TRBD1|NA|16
TGTGCCAGCAGTTACTCCAGGACAGGATCCGCAGATACGCAGTATTTT
CASSYSRTGSADTQYF
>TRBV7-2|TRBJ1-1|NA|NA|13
TGTGCCAGCAGCTTAAGTGGGAACACTGAAGCTTTCTTT
CASSLSGNTEAFF
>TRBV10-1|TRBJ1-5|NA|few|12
TGCGCCAGCAGCTCAGGGATTCAGCCCCAGCATTTT
CASSSGIQPQHF
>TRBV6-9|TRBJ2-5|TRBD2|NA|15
TGTGCCAGCACCCGCCCGGGACGGGGGGTAAGGACCCAGTACTTC
CASTRPGRGVRTQYF
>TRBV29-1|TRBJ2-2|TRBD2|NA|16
TGCAGCGTTGGTACTAGCGGGAGTTTGTACACCGGGGAGCTGTTTTTT
CSVGTSGSLYTGELFF
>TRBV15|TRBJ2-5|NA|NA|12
TGTGCCACCAGCAGAGGGTTTGAGACCCAGTACTTC
CATSRGFETQYF
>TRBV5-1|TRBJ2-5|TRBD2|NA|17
TGCGCCAGCAGCTCCGCCGGGATACTAGCGGGAAAAGAGACCCAGTACTTC
CASSSAGILAGKETQYF
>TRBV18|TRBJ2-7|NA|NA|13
TGTGCCAGCTCACCGGCGGGAATGGGCGAGCAGTACTTC
CASSPAGMGEQYF